This T cell receptor (beta chain) emerged from a study of cytomegalovirus exposure and HLA in healthy donors. Study-level information: From roughly 180 million T cells, an earlier analysis saw some 120 million unique TCR beta sequences. Most genotyped donors, 65% to 90% of 300 to 400, had Caucasian-associated genetic ancestry. Overall study results and limits: A later analysis showed that HLA-associated TCR beta chains had undergone more clonal expansion than equally common others. A missense DCLRE1C variant was associated with V- and J-gene trimming of TCR beta chains in a later analysis, and an independent cohort replicated the association.

The PCR employed 60 Vbeta primers together with 13 Jbeta primers. Here immunoSEQ multiplex PCR was the method, and the copy in TCRdb shows in-frame clones only, minus some. In the table there are about 190,000 clones, over 9.5% of which are singletons. Note on this clone: What it binds is unknown.

J gave up 8 bases and V 2 bases, and 4 bases lay outside the gene matches. The CDR3 is made up of 13 amino acids. In germline, CDR1 is MDHEN, CDR2 SYDVKM. Sequenced sample: PBMCs. The TCR sequence derives from a man in his fifties in good health and CMV-seropositive. The chain combines TRBV28 with TRBJ1-1; TRBD1 matches 8 bases. The DNA for the CDR3 is TGTGCCAGCAGTTTACAACAGGGGGGCGAAGCTTTCTTT. It codes for CASSLQQGGEAFF.